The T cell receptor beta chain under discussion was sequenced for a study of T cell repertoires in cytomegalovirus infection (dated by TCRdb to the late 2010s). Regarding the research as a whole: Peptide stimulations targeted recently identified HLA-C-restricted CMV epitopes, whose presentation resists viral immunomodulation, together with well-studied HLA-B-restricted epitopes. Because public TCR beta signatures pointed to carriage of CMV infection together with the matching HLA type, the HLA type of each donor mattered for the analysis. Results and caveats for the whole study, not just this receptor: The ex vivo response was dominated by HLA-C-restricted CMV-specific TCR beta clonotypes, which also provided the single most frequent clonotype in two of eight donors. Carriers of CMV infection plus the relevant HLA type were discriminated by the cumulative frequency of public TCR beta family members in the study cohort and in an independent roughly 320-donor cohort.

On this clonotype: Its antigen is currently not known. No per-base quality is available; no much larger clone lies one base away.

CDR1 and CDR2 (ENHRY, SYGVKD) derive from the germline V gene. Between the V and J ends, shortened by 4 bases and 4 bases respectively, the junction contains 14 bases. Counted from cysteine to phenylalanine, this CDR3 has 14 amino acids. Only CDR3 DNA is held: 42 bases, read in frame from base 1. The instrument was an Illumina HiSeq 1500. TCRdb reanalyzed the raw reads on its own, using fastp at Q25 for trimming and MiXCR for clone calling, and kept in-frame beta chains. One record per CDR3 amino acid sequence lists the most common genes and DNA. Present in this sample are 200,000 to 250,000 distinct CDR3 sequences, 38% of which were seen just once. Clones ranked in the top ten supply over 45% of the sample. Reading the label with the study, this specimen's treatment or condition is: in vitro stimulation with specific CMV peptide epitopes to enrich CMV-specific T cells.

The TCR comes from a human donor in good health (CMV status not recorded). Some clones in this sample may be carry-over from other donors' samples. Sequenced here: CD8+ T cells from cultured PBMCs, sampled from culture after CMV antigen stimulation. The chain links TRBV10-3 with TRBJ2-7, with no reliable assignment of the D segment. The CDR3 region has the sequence CAISVGPSLYEQYF. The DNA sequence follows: TGTGCCATCAGTGTAGGGCCGAGCTTATACGAGCAGTACTTC.